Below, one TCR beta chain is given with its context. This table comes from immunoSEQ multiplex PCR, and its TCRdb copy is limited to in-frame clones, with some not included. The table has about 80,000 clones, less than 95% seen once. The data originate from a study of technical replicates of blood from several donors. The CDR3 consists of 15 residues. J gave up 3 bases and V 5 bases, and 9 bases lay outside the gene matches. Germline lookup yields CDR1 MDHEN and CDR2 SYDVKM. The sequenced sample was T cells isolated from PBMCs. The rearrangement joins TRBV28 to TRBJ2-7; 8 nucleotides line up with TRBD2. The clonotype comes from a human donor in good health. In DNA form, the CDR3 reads TGTGCCAGCAGTCCCCCCGGGACTAGTCACTACGAGCAGTACTTC. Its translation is CASSPPGTSHYEQYF.